This is a list of T cell receptor beta chains from one sample in a study of T-cell reconstitution after alpha-beta-depleted transplantation in children. TCRdb reprocessed the PCR reads via MiXCR and lists one record per CDR3 protein. The profile shows a few hundred thousand distinct CDR3 sequences, 27% of them singletons. The sequences come from PBMCs, collected before TCRalphabeta/CD19-depleted stem cell transplant. The source is a boy under two years old with Wiskott-Aldrich syndrome, due to receive a stem cell transplant. The CDR3 runs from the conserved cysteine through the conserved F or W. Each record gives: clone size, V gene, D gene, J gene, CDR3 length, CDR3 protein, CDR3 DNA. D genes are given only for firm matches. Clone sizes are given selectively: once, few, many, or a class where the clone is expanded.

clone size: .; V gene: TRBV7-9; D gene: .; J gene: TRBJ2-7; CDR3 length: 14; CDR3 protein: CASSFSRERNEQYF; CDR3 DNA: TGTGCCAGCAGCTTTTCTAGGGAAAGGAACGAGCAGTACTTC
clone size: few; V gene: TRBV7-8; D gene: .; J gene: TRBJ2-3; CDR3 length: 13; CDR3 protein: CASSLAKGETQYF; CDR3 DNA: TGTGCCAGCAGCTTAGCAAAGGGAGAGACGCAGTATTTT
clone size: .; V gene: TRBV5-1; D gene: .; J gene: TRBJ2-1; CDR3 length: 12; CDR3 protein: CASSLTPGREFF; CDR3 DNA: TGCGCCAGCAGCTTGACCCCGGGACGAGAGTTCTTC
clone size: .; V gene: TRBV20-1; D gene: .; J gene: TRBJ1-5; CDR3 length: 14; CDR3 protein: CSASPGSSNQPQHF; CDR3 DNA: TGCAGTGCTTCCCCTGGGTCTAGCAATCAGCCCCAGCATTTT
clone size: .; V gene: TRBV2; D gene: .; J gene: TRBJ2-1; CDR3 length: 17; CDR3 protein: CASTMASVPRSYNEQFF; CDR3 DNA: TGTGCCAGCACTATGGCTAGCGTACCCCGCTCCTACAATGAGCAGTTCTTC
clone size: .; V gene: TRBV7-6; D gene: TRBD2; J gene: TRBJ2-7; CDR3 length: 17; CDR3 protein: CASSLKALSGSFYEQYF; CDR3 DNA: TGTGCCAGCAGCTTGAAGGCGCTTAGCGGGAGTTTCTACGAGCAGTACTTC
clone size: .; V gene: TRBV5-1; D gene: .; J gene: TRBJ1-1; CDR3 length: 14; CDR3 protein: CATQLGYGNTEAFF; CDR3 DNA: TGCGCCACCCAACTGGGGTATGGGAACACTGAAGCTTTCTTT
clone size: few; V gene: TRBV3-1; D gene: .; J gene: TRBJ1-1; CDR3 length: 15; CDR3 protein: CASSQVATGDTEAFF; CDR3 DNA: TGTGCCAGCAGCCAAGTTGCGACGGGGGACACTGAAGCTTTCTTT
clone size: .; V gene: TRBV7-8; D gene: TRBD1; J gene: TRBJ2-7; CDR3 length: 17; CDR3 protein: CASSTERTGGNSYEQYF; CDR3 DNA: TGTGCCAGCAGCACCGAGAGGACAGGGGGAAACTCCTACGAGCAGTACTTC
clone size: few; V gene: TRBV5-1; D gene: TRBD1; J gene: TRBJ2-1; CDR3 length: 16; CDR3 protein: CASSIYRGSSYNEQFF; CDR3 DNA: TGCGCCAGCAGCATATACAGGGGAAGCTCCTACAATGAGCAGTTCTTC
clone size: .; V gene: TRBV20-1; D gene: .; J gene: TRBJ2-3; CDR3 length: 12; CDR3 protein: CSGFEPPDTQYF; CDR3 DNA: TGCAGTGGTTTCGAACCTCCAGATACGCAGTATTTT
clone size: .; V gene: TRBV20-1; D gene: .; J gene: TRBJ2-1; CDR3 length: 12; CDR3 protein: CSASGLKDEQFF; CDR3 DNA: TGCAGTGCGTCCGGCCTGAAGGATGAGCAGTTCTTC
clone size: many; V gene: TRBV7-2; D gene: TRBD1; J gene: TRBJ2-3; CDR3 length: 17; CDR3 protein: CASSLIHSDRGPDTQYF; CDR3 DNA: TGTGCCAGCAGCTTAATTCACTCGGACAGGGGCCCAGATACGCAGTATTTT
clone size: few; V gene: TRBV29-1; D gene: .; J gene: TRBJ1-1; CDR3 length: 14; CDR3 protein: CSVERGGGYTEAFF; CDR3 DNA: TGCAGCGTTGAACGTGGGGGAGGGTACACTGAAGCTTTCTTT
clone size: few; V gene: TRBV12-3/TRBV12-4; D gene: .; J gene: TRBJ2-3; CDR3 length: 16; CDR3 protein: CASSLNSGGGTDTQYF; CDR3 DNA: TGTGCCAGCAGTTTAAATTCGGGTGGGGGCACAGATACGCAGTATTTT
clone size: few; V gene: TRBV28; D gene: TRBD2; J gene: TRBJ2-5; CDR3 length: 15; CDR3 protein: CASRLSGSPQETQYF; CDR3 DNA: TGTGCCAGCAGGCTCAGCGGGAGCCCCCAAGAGACCCAGTACTTC
clone size: .; V gene: TRBV5-1; D gene: .; J gene: TRBJ2-1; CDR3 length: 15; CDR3 protein: CASSLEQLSYNEQFF; CDR3 DNA: TGCGCCAGCAGCTTGGAACAACTCTCCTACAATGAGCAGTTCTTC
clone size: .; V gene: TRBV10-3; D gene: TRBD1; J gene: TRBJ2-7; CDR3 length: 13; CDR3 protein: CAISGTGGYEQYF; CDR3 DNA: TGTGCCATCAGTGGGACAGGGGGCTACGAGCAGTACTTC